This TCR beta chain comes out of a study of cytotoxic CD8 clonotypes in ibrutinib-treated CLL. Overall study findings and caveats: Baseline clonality exceeded age-matched healthy donors and tracked circulating CD8+ T-cell counts.

This clone was picked up a small number of times. Its antigen is as yet unknown. Per the germline V gene, CDR1 is SEHNR and CDR2 is FQNEAQ (reference sequence). V was pared by 11 bases and J by 0 bases, with 19 bases between. The CDR3 is made up of 16 amino acids. The method was immunoSEQ multiplex PCR; TCRdb's version includes in-frame clones alone and lacks a portion of them. The data contain over 65,000 clones, roughly two thirds of them singletons. The sequenced sample was PBMCs, obtained after 12 months of ibrutinib treatment. The receptor's source is a human donor with chronic lymphocytic leukemia. The V and J genes are TRBV7-9 and TRBJ2-2; D is tentatively TRBD1 or TRBD2 (8 bases each). CDR3 sequence reads: CAPQGAGGPNTGELFF. The CDR3 DNA sequence: TGTGCCCCCCAGGGGGCGGGGGGTCCGAACACCGGGGAGCTGTTTTTT.